Presented here are 19 T cell receptor beta chains from one specimen sequenced in a study of identical twins. Each CDR3 protein is one row after TCRdb ran MiXCR on the 5' RACE reads. Of hundreds of thousands of distinct CDR3 sequences in the sample, 15% to 20% were seen once. Separately, the same data were catalogued under a study of T cells expressing NK-cell markers.

Sequenced: PBMCs. The receptors here all came from a woman aged 18-29 years in good health.

The rearrangement uses TRBV7-3 and TRBJ2-3; D not certain. Trimming cost V 5 bases and J 3 bases, with 12 bases left between them. Looked up from germline, CDR1 is SGHTA and CDR2 is FQGTGA. The CDR3 sequence is 14 residues long. CDR3 bases: TGTGCCAGCAGCCCCCGAAGGGTGACAGATACGCAGTATTTT. It encodes CASSPRRVTDTQYF.

This clonotype came up a few times. Here the CDR3 DNA reads TGTGCCAGCAGATCGAGGGGATCTGGAAACACCATATATTTT. Translating it yields CASRSRGSGNTIYF. The chain joins TRBV2 to TRBJ1-3; D may be TRBD1 (5 bases). The V gene's germline CDR1 is SNHLY and CDR2 FYNNEI. V shed 6 bases and J shed 1 base, with 10 bases lying between them. CDR3 length equals 14 residues.

The genes are TRBV9 and TRBJ2-5; TRBD2 is a possible D gene (6 bases). Per germline, CDR1 SGDLS and CDR2 YYNGEE. There are 14 residues in the CDR3. Trimming shortened V by 4 bases and J by 2 bases, and 12 bases separated the two germline ends. Written as DNA, the CDR3 is TGTGCCAGCAGCCCATGGACTACTCAAGAGACCCAGTACTTC. This sequence encodes CASSPWTTQETQYF.

This chain uses TRBV27 with TRBJ2-7; 8 bases match TRBD2. Trimming cost V 8 bases and J 5 bases; bases outside gene matches: 11. Germline V lookup: CDR1 MNHEY, CDR2 SMNVEV (reference sequence). The length of the CDR3 is 14 residues. In nucleotides, the CDR3 is TGTGCCAGCTCCCCCGGCCTGACTAGCGACGAGCAGTACTTC. This codes for CASSPGLTSDEQYF.

This clonotype was seen a handful of times. The chain employs TRBV10-3 and TRBJ2-3; the D gene is possibly TRBD2 (6 bases). The CDR3 has 15 residues. Germline V gives CDR1 ENHRY, CDR2 SYGVKD. V was trimmed by 3 bases and J by 2 bases, leaving 12 bases between them. As DNA, the CDR3 is TGTGCCATCAGTGACTGGGTAGCGGCCACAGATACGCAGTATTTT. Its protein is CAISDWVAATDTQYF.

In its sample, this clonotype was seen a few times. The J gene is TRBJ1-6, the V gene TRBV7-2; 7 positions agree with TRBD1. V lost 3 bases to trimming and J lost 14 bases; unmatched junction nucleotides: 13. This CDR3 region has 15 residues. Germline-derived CDR1 and CDR2 are SGHTA and FQGNSA. CDR3 loop: CASSLRTGQAVALHF. As DNA, the CDR3 is TGTGCCAGCAGCTTGAGGACAGGACAGGCCGTGGCCCTCCACTTT.

This clonotype was found a few times. The V and J genes are TRBV29-1 and TRBJ2-1; the D call may be TRBD1 or TRBD2 (5 bases each). The CDR3 spans 18 residues. Germline V gene data show CDR1 as SQVTM and CDR2 as ANQGSEA. Trimming removed 7 bases from V and 0 bases from J, with 25 bases in between. CDR3 coding DNA: TGCAGCGCCATGGGGACCTCAGATTGGGAAAGCTCCTACAATGAGCAGTTCTTC. Residues: CSAMGTSDWESSYNEQFF.

A remark on this clonotype: At one of its ends the junction is not consistent with the germline gene, which may arise from a read error. The V call is TRBV7-2, the J call TRBJ2-7, with TRBD1 as a possible D gene (6 bases). Looked up from germline, CDR1 is SGHTA and CDR2 is FQGNSA. The CDR3 runs to 14 residues. In DNA, the CDR3 is TGTGCCAGCAGCCCGGACAGATACTCCTACAAGCAGTACTTC. It encodes CASSPDRYSYKQYF. Filled out from reference TRBV7-2 and TRBJ2-7, the complete variable domain reads GAGVSQSPSNKVTEKGKDVELRCDPISGHTALYWYRQSLGQGLEFLIYFQGNSAPDKSGLPSDRFSAERTGGSVSTLTIQRTQQEDSAVYLCASSPDRYSYKQYFGPGTRLTVT.

This clonotype was seen a few times. The rearrangement joins TRBV24-1 to TRBJ2-1; TRBD2 aligns across 8 bases. Germline assignment: CDR1 KGHDR and CDR2 SFDVKD. The V and J ends lost 4 bases and 2 bases, in that order; junction bases with no gene match: 15. There are 19 residues in the CDR3. The CDR3 spells CATSDSGLAPSGTYNEQFF. The DNA of the CDR3 is TGTGCCACCAGTGACTCCGGACTAGCTCCGAGCGGGACCTACAATGAGCAGTTCTTC.

This clonotype has just a few counts. V gene TRBV7-2 combines with J gene TRBJ1-2; 9 bases align to TRBD1. The trim removed 2 bases at V and 6 bases at J, leaving 7 bases unmatched. This CDR3 spans 15 amino acids. CDR1 and CDR2 (germline): SGHTA, FQGNSA. The CDR3 spells CASSLKPRTGDGYTF. DNA of the CDR3: TGTGCCAGCAGCTTAAAACCGAGGACAGGGGATGGCTACACCTTC.

J is TRBJ2-7 and V is TRBV4-3; D is perhaps TRBD1 or TRBD2 (5 bases each). Germline CDR1 is LGHNA and CDR2 is YSLEER. The length of the CDR3 is 15 residues. The germline V and J ends were trimmed by 6 bases and 3 bases, with 18 bases remaining between them. CDR3 bases: TGCGCCAGCAGGCGAGAGGGGTGGAGGATCTACGAGCAGTACTTC. This codes for CASRREGWRIYEQYF.

This clonotype was observed a handful of times. The chain links TRBV20-1 to TRBJ1-2, with D maybe TRBD1 (6 bases). Trimming shortened V by 2 bases and J by 4 bases, and 8 bases separated the two germline ends. Germline assignment: CDR1 DFQATT and CDR2 SNEGSKA (reference sequence). This CDR3 has 12 residues. The DNA of the CDR3 is TGCAGTGCTAGAATAGGGGGCTATGGCTACACCTTC. Its translation is CSARIGGYGYTF.

The rearrangement uses TRBV7-2 and TRBJ2-1; TRBD1 or TRBD2 may be the D gene (7 bases each). Germline V gene data show CDR1 as SGHTA and CDR2 as FQGNSA. Trimming left V 5 bases short and J 4 bases short, with 15 bases between. This CDR3 spans 15 amino acids. The CDR3 region is CASSVQGGDYNEQFF. CDR3 sequence (DNA): TGTGCCAGCAGCGTCCAGGGGGGGGATTACAATGAGCAGTTCTTC.

This chain uses TRBV4-2 with TRBJ2-7, with TRBD2 matching 7 bases. Trimming at V came to 0 bases and at J to 3 bases, leaving 5 bases not matched to a gene. Germline values: CDR1 LGHNA, CDR2 YNFKEQ. This CDR3 spans 15 amino acids. The CDR3 DNA sequence: TGTGCCAGCAGCCAAGACCCTAGCGGTTACTACGAGCAGTACTTC. Encoded protein: CASSQDPSGYYEQYF.

J is TRBJ2-3 and V is TRBV7-2; D is uncertain. The CDR3 extends over 13 amino acids. CDR1 and CDR2 from the germline V gene are SGHTA and FQGNSA. Trimming cost V 7 bases and J 8 bases, with 16 bases left between them. CDR3 amino acids: CASTSTQYGTQYF. CDR3 in DNA: TGTGCCAGCACCTCCACCCAGTATGGTACGCAGTATTTT. Looking up the rest from reference TRBV7-2 and TRBJ2-3 gives the full variable domain: GAGVSQSPSNKVTEKGKDVELRCDPISGHTALYWYRQSLGQGLEFLIYFQGNSAPDKSGLPSDRFSAERTGGSVSTLTIQRTQQEDSAVYLCASTSTQYGTQYFGPGTRLTVL.

This clonotype appeared a few times. The J gene is TRBJ2-7, the V gene TRBV7-6; 10 nucleotides line up with TRBD1. This CDR3 comprises 15 residues. J lost 2 bases, V lost 5 bases, and 6 bases had no gene match. CDR1 and CDR2 from the germline V gene are SGHVS and FNYEAQ. This CDR3 reads CASSRDGQGAYEQYF. The CDR3 DNA reads TGTGCCAGCAGCCGAGATGGACAGGGGGCCTACGAGCAGTACTTC.

The chain is built from TRBV20-1 and TRBJ2-1; 10 bases agree with TRBD2. Germline lookup yields CDR1 DFQATT and CDR2 SNEGSKA (reference sequence). J was trimmed by 9 bases and V by 2 bases; bases with no gene match: 7. The CDR3 loop spans 14 amino acids. The CDR3 is CSARSSGSPPEQFF. CDR3 DNA sequence: TGCAGTGCTAGATCTAGCGGGAGTCCTCCTGAGCAGTTCTTC.

The V gene is TRBV7-9, the J gene TRBJ2-5; D might be TRBD2 (5 bases). The CDR3 totals 16 residues. The V end was cut by 3 bases, the J end by 5 bases, with 19 bases between. Germline V gene sequence: CDR1 SEHNR, CDR2 FQNEAQ (reference sequence). CDR3 in amino acids: CASSLGISGKSETQYF. The CDR3 region has the DNA TGTGCCAGCAGCTTGGGGATCTCCGGGAAAAGCGAGACCCAGTACTTC.

In this sample, this clonotype turned up a few times. This chain uses TRBV20-1 with TRBJ1-1; D might be TRBD1 (5 bases). V was cut by 1 base and J by 3 bases, with 15 bases left in between. Germline loops: CDR1 DFQATT, CDR2 SNEGSKA (reference sequence). The CDR3 covers 15 residues. The CDR3 region is CSARGGRRGYTEAFF. CDR3 sequence (DNA): TGCAGTGCTAGAGGGGGACGGAGAGGGTACACTGAAGCTTTCTTT.